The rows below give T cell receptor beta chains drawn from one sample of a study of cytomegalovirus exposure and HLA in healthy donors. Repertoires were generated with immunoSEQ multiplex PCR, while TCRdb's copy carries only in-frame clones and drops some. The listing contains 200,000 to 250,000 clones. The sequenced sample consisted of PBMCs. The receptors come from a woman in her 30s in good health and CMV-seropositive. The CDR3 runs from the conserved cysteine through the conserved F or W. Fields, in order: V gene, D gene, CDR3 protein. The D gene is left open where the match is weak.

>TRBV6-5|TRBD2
CASSWGLAGVETQYF
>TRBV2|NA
CASSKGFDPGAGGQPQHF
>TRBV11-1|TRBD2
CASSLVRTSGGFTDTQYF
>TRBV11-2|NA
CASSSPRGRSYEQYF
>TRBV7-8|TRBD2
CASSLAGLADQETQYF
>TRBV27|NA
CASSLRQSNYGYTF
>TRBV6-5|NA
CASSYSPGKREKLFF
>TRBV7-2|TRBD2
CASSLTGGPLIHEQYF
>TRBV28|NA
CASSLYREAFF
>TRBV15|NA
CATSRTGGANYGYTF
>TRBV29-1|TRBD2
CSVDAGGGSDTQYF
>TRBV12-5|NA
CASAQGDTQYF
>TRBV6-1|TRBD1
CASSALRDRGFTGELFF
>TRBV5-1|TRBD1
CASSLGQGPEAFF
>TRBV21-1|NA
CANVRTGGWTEAFF
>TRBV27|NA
CASSPNLNTEAFF
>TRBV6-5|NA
CASEGYEQYF
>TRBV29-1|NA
CSATSGDYSGNTIYF
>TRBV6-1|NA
CASSEDYGGRTPLHF
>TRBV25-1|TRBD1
CASSELYITGGDYGYTF
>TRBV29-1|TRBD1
CSVVTGGRNYGYTF
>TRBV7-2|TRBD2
CASSTGTSFTDTQYF
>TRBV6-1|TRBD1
CASSEYGQGSGNTIYF